This T cell receptor (beta chain) was recovered during a study of metastatic and nonmetastatic thyroid tumors. MiXCR reprocessed the PCR reads for TCRdb. The top ten clones hold more than 6.5% of a sample with approximately 74,000 clones, 13% to 15% of them seen once. This clone was detected ten times or more. Within the sample, other DNA sequences also encode this same CDR3. None of the patients had undergone any treatment ahead of thyroid surgery. The V end was cut by 1 base, the J end by 1 base, with 6 bases between. Germline V gene lookup returns CDR1 MDHEN and CDR2 SYDVKM. CDR3 size: 14 residues. The clonotype originates from a male donor with papillary thyroid cancer or a benign thyroid nodule (not recorded which). Some clones in this sample may be carry-over from other donors' samples. Material: blood. V usage is TRBV28 and J usage is TRBJ2-3; the D is unclear. CDR3 protein: CASSLYTGTDTQYF. The CDR3 nucleotides are TGTGCCAGCAGTTTATATACAGGCACAGATACGCAGTATTTT. Full variable domain (rest looked up from reference TRBV28 and TRBJ2-3): DVKVTQSSRYLVKRTGEKVFLECVQDMDHENMFWYRQDPGLGLRLIYFSYDVKMKEKGDIPEGYSVSREKKERFSLILESASTNQTSMYLCASSLYTGTDTQYFGPGTRLTVL.